The following is a T cell receptor beta chain sequence with its context. The antigen this receptor binds is unknown. Per-base quality was not reported, and no clone a single base away is much larger than it. The time point label of this sample denotes: blood 2 weeks post-SBRT. The treatment or condition label here, explained by the study, means: 15 Gy SBRT to primary tumor, nephrectomy 4 weeks later. Serial peripheral blood from radiation-treated patients was sampled at baseline, 2 weeks and 4 weeks after SBRT to track tumor-enriched clonotypes. Every patient's renal cell carcinoma showed clear cell pathology. The QIAamp DNA Blood Mini Kit (Qiagen) was used to prepare genomic DNA for TCR sequencing. The analyses included only samples that passed all quality control checks. Following the manufacturer's recommendations, the immunoSEQ kit was used to generate TCR beta libraries from genomic DNA. To prepare libraries, a first multiplex PCR with proprietary primers was run, followed by a second PCR that added unique barcodes, and a bead cleanup was done after each round. A kit-provided positive control reaction and a negative control reaction were included in every sample batch. The final libraries were assessed on an Agilent 4200 TapeStation D1000 ScreenTape, pooled by volume, and quantified by qPCR. Sequencing was performed on an Illumina NextSeq500 with a MidOutput 150-cycle cartridge, and 156 Read1 and 15 Index1 cycles were run with kit custom primers. The pooled library was loaded at about 0.98 pM, with a roughly 18% PhiX control spiked in. On the study's bioinformatics: Vendor-processed data were analyzed in R, with a clonotype defined as all T cells sharing the same CDR3 nucleotide sequence. For clone abundance analyses, frequencies were normalized to the 10,000 most abundant clones per sample. Public T cell clones, which averaged fewer than five per sample, were removed prior to analysis. Tumor-enriched and baseline blood-enriched clonotypes were defined by at least a 32-fold difference in abundance between compartments. A beta-binomial differential abundance model was applied to find clonotypes that expanded or contracted between blood time points. Tumor-blood repertoire similarity was measured with the Baroni-Urbani and Buser coefficient, and group comparisons used two-tailed Wilcoxon tests in R. TCRdb mirrors the immuneACCESS table, restricted to in-frame sequences. Some clones are absent from its copies; in checked studies, under half trace to an unresolved V gene, and the reason for the others is unknown. The DNA gave D and trimming, while V, J and clone size come from that table. This sample comprises about 150,000 clones, 87% of them detected only once. Together, the top ten hold 13% of the sample.

These data originate in a study of radiation and T cells in renal cell carcinoma (dated by TCRdb to the early 2020s). Some background on the complete study: Samples were obtained from a clinical trial, in which 15 Gy stereotactic body radiation therapy was delivered to primary renal cell carcinomas and nephrectomy was performed 4 weeks later. In total, about 50 samples, comprising 26 tumors and approximately 27 peripheral blood samples, were subjected to TCR beta sequencing. Across all 50 or so samples, 4,016,671 unique CDR3 nucleotide sequences, encoding approximately 2.5 million unique CDR3 amino acid sequences, were identified.

General conclusions and limits of the study: No pretreatment tumor biopsies were available, so the baseline intratumoral presence of clonotypes could not be determined. Tracking of blood repertoire dynamics stopped at approximately four weeks after treatment, with no follow-up past that point. Effects of radiation dose or scheduling on the TCR repertoire could not be addressed with the single-armed trial design. Top tumor clonotypes rose in blood from baseline to 2 weeks post-radiation, then contracted by 4 weeks, suggesting transient expansion of tumor-resident clones.

The specimen was blood, collected from a patient whose treatment included radiotherapy and nephrectomy. The TCR originated in a woman in her forties or fifties with renal cell carcinoma.

The encoded CDR3 is CASTRQNAKNIQYF. The sequenced DNA is TGTGCCAGCACCAGACAGAATGCCAAAAACATTCAGTACTTC. This chain is built from TRBV6-4 and TRBJ2-4; a tentative D match to TRBD1 spans 5 bases. V lost 7 bases and J lost 1 base; the stretch between them is 11 bases long. CDR1 and CDR2 are drawn from the germline V gene: MRHNA, SNTAGT. The CDR3 sequence holds 14 residues, the cysteine and phenylalanine included. The sequence is cut down to CDR3 DNA, 42 bases in frame from base 1.